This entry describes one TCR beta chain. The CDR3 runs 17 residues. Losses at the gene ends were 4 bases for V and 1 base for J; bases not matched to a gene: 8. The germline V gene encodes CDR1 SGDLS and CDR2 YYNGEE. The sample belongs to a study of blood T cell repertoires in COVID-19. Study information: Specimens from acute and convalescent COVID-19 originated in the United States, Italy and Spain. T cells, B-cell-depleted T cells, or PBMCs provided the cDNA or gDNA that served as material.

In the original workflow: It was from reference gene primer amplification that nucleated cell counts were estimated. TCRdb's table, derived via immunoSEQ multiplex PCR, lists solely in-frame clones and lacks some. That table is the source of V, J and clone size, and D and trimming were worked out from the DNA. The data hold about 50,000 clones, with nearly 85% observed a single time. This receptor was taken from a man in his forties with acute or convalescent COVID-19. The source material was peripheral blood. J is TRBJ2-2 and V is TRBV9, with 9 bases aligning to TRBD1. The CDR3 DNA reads TGTGCCAGCAGCTTCCGGGGGACAGGGAGGAACACCGGGGAGCTGTTTTTT. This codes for CASSFRGTGRNTGELFF.